This passage covers 3 T cell receptor beta chains from one sample sequenced in a study of T-cell memory formation after mild COVID-19 (dated by TCRdb to the early 2020s). To prepare the library, 5' RACE was applied. Sequencing used an Illumina NovaSeq 6000. TCRdb itself trimmed the public reads at Q25 with fastp, ran MiXCR and retained productive beta chains. Each entry merges the rows of one CDR3 protein and shows their most common DNA and genes. The sample has about 560,000 distinct CDR3 sequences on record, 18% of them singletons. Together, the top ten hold around 12% of the sample. The sample was PBMCs or a T cell subset sorted from them (not recorded which). Source of these receptors: an adult woman who had mild COVID-19 (a few samples of this study predate the infection). The sample titles of this study are shuffled in the database, so cell type and time point are left out; the donor was told from shared clones.

V usage is TRBV29-1 and J usage is TRBJ1-5, with 9 bases lining up with TRBD1. The CDR3 loop spans 16 amino acids. Trimming took 7 bases from V and 2 from J; bases not matched to a gene: 12. Germline CDR1 and CDR2: SQVTM and ANQGSEA. CDR3 in amino acids: CSAKIQGASGNQPQHF. Here the CDR3 DNA reads TGCAGCGCGAAGATACAGGGGGCGAGCGGCAATCAGCCCCAGCATTTT. Together with reference TRBV29-1 and TRBJ1-5, the CDR3 gives the full variable domain: SAVISQKPSRDICQRGTSLTIQCQVDSQVTMMFWYRQQPGQSLTLIATANQGSEATYESGFVIDKFPISRPNLTFSTLTVSNMSPEDSSIYLCSAKIQGASGNQPQHFGDGTRLSIL.

This clonotype has just a few counts. For the CDR3, the DNA is TGTGCCAGCAGGCGGACAGGGGGCGCGTCCTACAATGAGCAGTTCTTC. Protein: CASRRTGGASYNEQFF. This chain uses TRBV6-5 with TRBJ2-1; 11 positions match TRBD1. The germline V gene encodes CDR1 MNHEY and CDR2 SVGAGI. V gave up 6 bases and J gave up 1 base; unmatched junction bases: 5. CDR3 length: 16 amino acids.

The J gene is TRBJ2-7, the V gene TRBV11-3; D gene unclear. V dropped 5 bases and J dropped 3 bases, with 8 bases sitting between them. Germline-derived CDR1 and CDR2 are SGHNT and YENEEA. CDR3 length: 12 residues. The CDR3 spells CASSRKDYEQYF. DNA for the CDR3: TGTGCCAGCAGCCGGAAAGACTACGAGCAGTACTTC.